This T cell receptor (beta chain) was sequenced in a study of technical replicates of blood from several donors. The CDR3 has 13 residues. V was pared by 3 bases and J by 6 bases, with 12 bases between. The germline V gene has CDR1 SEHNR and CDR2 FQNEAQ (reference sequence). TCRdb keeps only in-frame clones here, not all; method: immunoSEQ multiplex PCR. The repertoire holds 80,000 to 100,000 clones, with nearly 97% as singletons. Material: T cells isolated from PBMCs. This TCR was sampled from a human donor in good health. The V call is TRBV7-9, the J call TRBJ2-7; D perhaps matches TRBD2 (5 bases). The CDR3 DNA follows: TGTGCCAGCAGCTTCGGGCTAGCTTTCGAGCAGTACTTC. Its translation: CASSFGLAFEQYF.